The 28 T cell receptor beta chains listed next were all sequenced from one sample in a study of blood T cell repertoires in COVID-19. Method: immunoSEQ multiplex PCR; TCRdb's copy keeps in-frame clones and lacks some. Here the sample spans 160,000 or so clones, 87% being singletons. The material sequenced was peripheral blood. All receptors derive from a woman aged 70-85 years with COVID-19, enrolled during active disease.

The chain carries TRBV7-2 and TRBJ1-5, with D possibly being TRBD1 (6 bases). CDR3 size: 17 residues. The germline V gene has CDR1 SGHTA and CDR2 FQGNSA. V gave up 0 bases and J gave up 2 bases, with 14 bases separating them. This CDR3 is CASSLASQGYGNQPQHF. The CDR3 DNA sequence: TGTGCCAGCAGCTTAGCTTCCCAGGGGTATGGCAATCAGCCCCAGCATTTT. Full variable domain (rest looked up from reference TRBV7-2 and TRBJ1-5): GAGVSQSPSNKVTEKGKDVELRCDPISGHTALYWYRQSLGQGLEFLIYFQGNSAPDKSGLPSDRFSAERTGGSVSTLTIQRTQQEDSAVYLCASSLASQGYGNQPQHFGDGTRLSIL.

This clone appeared once. CDR3 residues: CASSRYLSETYNEQFF. The DNA of the CDR3 is TGTGCCAGCTCACGATACCTTAGCGAAACCTACAATGAGCAGTTCTTC. The chain has TRBV18 and TRBJ2-1; TRBD2 is a possible D gene (5 bases). Germline values: CDR1 KGHSH, CDR2 LQKENI. The CDR3 loop spans 16 amino acids. Trimming took 4 bases from V and 2 from J, leaving 15 bases between them.

This clone came up a few times. The chain joins TRBV28 to TRBJ2-4; D is ambiguous. The ends were cut back, 1 base at V and 5 bases at J, with 9 bases in the middle. In germline, CDR1 is MDHEN, CDR2 SYDVKM. This CDR3 contains 14 residues. CDR3 nucleotides: TGTGCCAGCAGTTTATTGAGTGGTCAAAACATTCAGTACTTC. This encodes CASSLLSGQNIQYF.

The chain couples TRBV24-1 to TRBJ1-2; tentative D call: TRBD1 (5 bases). CDR3 length: 14 residues. Between the trimmed V and J ends, which lost 9 bases and 6 bases, there was a span of 19 bases. The germline CDR1 and CDR2 sequences are KGHDR and SFDVKD. CDR3 sequence: CATATRDRRNGYTF. The CDR3 DNA is TGTGCCACCGCAACGCGCGACAGACGTAATGGCTACACCTTC.

The chain carries TRBV6-6 and TRBJ2-1, with D possibly matching TRBD1 (5 bases). Deletions cut 5 bases from V and 5 bases from J, with 10 bases between. The CDR3 is 13 residues long. Germline lookup yields CDR1 MNHNY and CDR2 SVGAGI (reference sequence). Here the CDR3 DNA reads TGTGCCAGCAGTCGGGCAGGGAACAATGAGCAGTTCTTC. It specifies CASSRAGNNEQFF.

The gene calls are TRBV25-1 and TRBJ1-5; D gene unclear. Germline V lookup: CDR1 MGHDK, CDR2 SYGVNS. Between the trimmed V and J ends, which lost 3 bases and 1 base, there was a span of 10 bases. CDR3 length equals 15 residues. In DNA form, the CDR3 reads TGTGCCAGCAGTGAGGTGGGAGGCAGCAATCAGCCCCAGCATTTT. It specifies CASSEVGGSNQPQHF.

This chain links TRBV7-2 with TRBJ2-7; D is uncertain. The germline V gene has CDR1 SGHTA and CDR2 FQGNSA. V was shortened by 0 bases and J by 5 bases, with 11 bases between the two germline ends. This CDR3 comprises 14 residues. Here the CDR3 reads CASSLARALDEQYF. The CDR3, as DNA: TGTGCCAGCAGCTTAGCTCGCGCTCTGGACGAGCAGTACTTC.

V usage is TRBV5-1 and J usage is TRBJ1-4; weak D call: TRBD1 (6 bases). This CDR3 contains 16 residues. The ends were cut back, 4 bases at V and 2 bases at J, with 15 bases in the middle. Germline V gene sequence: CDR1 SGHRS, CDR2 YFSETQ. The CDR3 sequence is CASSVSTGLTNEKLFF. DNA of the CDR3: TGCGCCAGCAGCGTCTCAACAGGGCTGACTAATGAAAAACTGTTTTTT.

This chain connects TRBV30 to TRBJ1-4, with 7 bases that match TRBD1. Germline trimming cut 6 bases from V and 2 bases from J; bases unmatched to any gene: 9. The CDR3 spans 15 residues. Germline V gene lookup returns CDR1 GTSNPN and CDR2 SVGIG (reference sequence). The CDR3 nucleotides are TGTGCCTGCCGGACAGGACACTCTACTAATGAAAAACTGTTTTTT. Its protein is CACRTGHSTNEKLFF.

This chain links TRBV3-1 (or the pseudogene TRBV3-2) with TRBJ2-7; possible D gene TRBD1, 5 bases. Trimming took 4 bases from V and 9 from J, leaving 10 bases between them. Germline CDR1 reads LGHDT; CDR2 reads YNNKEL (reference sequence). The CDR3 consists of 11 residues. The CDR3 DNA reads TGTGCCAGCAGCCTCGATGACAGGCAGTACTTC. Translating it yields CASSLDDRQYF.

The J gene is TRBJ2-7, the V gene TRBV20-1, with D possibly TRBD1 on 6 matching bases. CDR1 is DFQATT, CDR2 SNEGSKA, per germline (reference sequence). Trimming stripped 6 bases from V and 3 bases from J, with 18 bases between. This CDR3 contains 14 residues. Here the CDR3 DNA reads TGCAGTGCCAGTAACAGGGTATACTACTACGAGCAGTACTTC. Its protein product is CSASNRVYYYEQYF.

This clone was detected a few times. V usage is TRBV28 and J usage is TRBJ1-6, with 11 bases matching TRBD1. Germline assignment: CDR1 MDHEN and CDR2 SYDVKM. This CDR3 spans 16 amino acids. With V trimmed by 2 bases and J by 9 bases, 6 bases remained unmatched. The CDR3 DNA reads as TGTGCCAGCAGTTTAGACAAGGGGACAGGGGGTTCACCCCTCCACTTT. Translating it yields CASSLDKGTGGSPLHF.

The chain links TRBV2 to TRBJ2-3; D remains unclear. V gave up 7 bases and J gave up 2 bases, with 7 bases separating them. This CDR3 spans 12 amino acids. Germline lookup yields CDR1 SNHLY and CDR2 FYNNEI. The CDR3 loop reads CASTGNTDTQYF. CDR3 DNA: TGTGCCAGCACCGGTAACACAGATACGCAGTATTTT. The full variable domain, its missing parts supplied by reference TRBV2 and TRBJ2-3, is EPEVTQTPSHQVTQMGQEVILRCVPISNHLYFYWYRQILGQKVEFLVSFYNNEISEKSEIFDDQFSVERPDGSNFTLKIRSTKLEDSAMYFCASTGNTDTQYFGPGTRLTVL.

This rearrangement joins TRBV12-5 to TRBJ1-3; 9 nucleotides line up with TRBD1. The J segment lost 3 bases and the V segment lost 6 bases, leaving 6 bases of the junction unmatched. Per germline, CDR1 LGHNT and CDR2 FRNRAP. The CDR3 is made up of 15 amino acids. The CDR3 is CASGSGQGNGNTIYF. The CDR3 DNA sequence: TGTGCTAGTGGCTCCGGACAGGGGAATGGAAACACCATATATTTT.

This clone was recorded once. This chain links TRBV7-2 with TRBJ2-2, with 9 bases lining up with TRBD1. J was trimmed by 7 bases and V by 5 bases; bases with no gene match: 8. This CDR3 spans 15 amino acids. Germline CDR1 reads SGHTA; CDR2 reads FQGNSA. As DNA, the CDR3 is TGTGCCAGCAGCCCCGACAGGGGGAGAGTCGGGGAGCTGTTTTTT. It translates to CASSPDRGRVGELFF.

This chain links TRBV12-5 with TRBJ1-2, with 12 bases lining up with TRBD1. V shed 5 bases, J shed 8 bases, and the junction held 6 bases outside the gene matches. This CDR3 comprises 14 residues. Germline loops: CDR1 LGHNT, CDR2 FRNRAP. CDR3 coding DNA: TGTGCTAGTGGTCTGGGACAGGGGGCGGGCGGCTACACCTTC. Translating it yields CASGLGQGAGGYTF. The full variable domain, in which reference TRBV12-5 and TRBJ1-2 provide the parts outside the CDR3, is DARVTQTPRHKVTEMGQEVTMRCQPILGHNTVFWYRQTMMQGLELLAYFRNRAPLDDSGMPKDRFSAEMPDATLATLKIQPSEPRDSAVYFCASGLGQGAGGYTFGSGTRLTVV.

The V call is TRBV3-1 (or the pseudogene TRBV3-2), the J call TRBJ1-3; 7 bases agree with TRBD1. CDR3 length equals 15 residues. The V segment lost 4 bases and the J segment 4 bases; nucleotides outside the gene matches: 7. CDR1 is LGHDT and CDR2 is YNNKEL in the germline V gene (reference sequence). The DNA for the CDR3 is TGTGCCAGCAGCCCATTGACAGGGACCGGAAACACCATATATTTT. Amino acid sequence: CASSPLTGTGNTIYF.

The V call is TRBV3-1 (or the pseudogene TRBV3-2), the J call TRBJ2-5, with D tentatively TRBD2 (6 bases). Trimming stripped 1 base from V and 7 bases from J, with 19 bases between. The CDR3 totals 16 residues. CDR1 is LGHDT and CDR2 is YNNKEL in the germline V gene (reference sequence). The CDR3 DNA follows: TGTGCCAGCAGCCAAGTTCCCGGGGGAGTGGGAGGGACCCAGTACTTC. This gives the protein CASSQVPGGVGGTQYF.

The gene calls are TRBV5-1 and TRBJ1-1, with TRBD1 identical over 12 bases. V lost 0 bases and J lost 0; bases outside the gene matches: 6. The CDR3 spans 18 residues. The V gene's germline CDR1 is SGHRS and CDR2 YFSETQ. CDR3: CASSLAGTGGAMNTEAFF. CDR3 DNA: TGCGCCAGCAGCTTGGCCGGGACAGGGGGCGCCATGAACACTGAAGCTTTCTTT.

V is TRBV18 and J is TRBJ2-3; TRBD2 is a possible D gene (6 bases). With 6 bases removed from V and 2 bases from J, the gap between germline ends came to 15 bases. Germline CDR1 KGHSH, CDR2 LQKENI. The CDR3 is 15 residues long. The CDR3 loop is CASSRRAGHTDTQYF. As DNA, the CDR3 is TGTGCCAGCTCCCGGCGGGCGGGGCACACAGATACGCAGTATTTT.

The V call is TRBV7-7, the J call TRBJ2-5; 15 bases line up with TRBD2. The junction had 5 bases not matched to a gene; V was cut back by 4 bases and J by 5 bases. Germline CDR1 SSHAT, CDR2 FNYEAQ (reference sequence). This CDR3 has 16 residues. The CDR3 protein is CASSSGLAGGGETQYF. The CDR3 coding sequence is TGTGCCAGCAGCTCGGGACTAGCGGGGGGCGGGGAGACCCAGTACTTC.

This rearrangement joins TRBV5-6 to TRBJ1-2, with D possibly TRBD1 on 6 matching bases. Trimming left V 2 bases short and J 4 bases short, with 18 bases between. The CDR3 has 16 residues. The germline gives CDR1 SGHDT, CDR2 YYEEEE. CDR3 loop: CASSLSPIRGPYGYTF. CDR3 DNA: TGTGCCAGCAGCTTATCCCCGATCAGGGGACCCTATGGCTACACCTTC.

V usage is TRBV12-3 or TRBV12-4 and J usage is TRBJ1-2; possibly TRBD1 for D (6 bases). This CDR3 is built from 13 residues. Between the trimmed V and J ends, which lost 6 bases and 4 bases, there was a span of 12 bases. The CDR3 region is CASSPGTFYGYTF. The DNA of the CDR3 is TGTGCCAGCAGCCCCGGGACATTCTATGGCTACACCTTC.

This CDR3 is CSVRDREYNEQFF. CDR3 bases: TGCAGCGTTAGGGACAGGGAGTACAATGAGCAGTTCTTC. The chain combines TRBV29-1 with TRBJ2-1; 9 bases are shared with TRBD1. The germline V gene encodes CDR1 SQVTM and CDR2 ANQGSEA. The CDR3 has 13 amino acids. The junction had 3 bases not matched to a gene; V was cut back by 5 bases and J by 4 bases.

CDR3 sequence: CASSLDRESEAFF. The CDR3 DNA sequence: TGTGCCAGCAGTCTTGACAGGGAAAGTGAAGCTTTCTTT. The chain recombines TRBV12-3 or TRBV12-4 with TRBJ1-1, with TRBD1 identical over 7 bases. J lost 7 bases, V lost 5 bases, and 7 bases had no gene match. CDR3 length: 13 amino acids.

There are a few counts of this clone. V usage is TRBV30 and J usage is TRBJ1-2; 10 positions match TRBD1. Unmatched junction bases numbered 5, after V lost 5 bases and J lost 8 bases. This CDR3 has 12 amino acids. Germline V gene sequence: CDR1 GTSNPN, CDR2 SVGIG (reference sequence). CDR3 sequence reads: CAWGGTGEGYTF. Here the CDR3 DNA reads TGTGCCTGGGGAGGGACAGGGGAAGGCTACACCTTC. Full variable domain (outside the CDR3, taken from reference TRBV30 and TRBJ1-2): SQTIHQWPATLVQPVGSPLSLECTVEGTSNPNLYWYRQAAGRGLQLLFYSVGIGQISSEVPQNLSASRPQDRQFILSSKKLLLSDSGFYLCAWGGTGEGYTFGSGTRLTVV.

This rearrangement joins TRBV19 to TRBJ1-2; a weak D match, TRBD1 (5 bases). The CDR3 runs to 14 residues. Germline CDR1 is LNHDA and CDR2 is SQIVND (reference sequence). V lost 7 bases, J lost 4 bases, and 16 bases lay in between. CDR3 loop: CASNSGQGAYGYTF. CDR3 in DNA: TGTGCCAGTAACTCCGGACAAGGGGCCTATGGCTACACCTTC.

The chain uses TRBV7-2 and TRBJ2-5; a weak D match, TRBD1 (6 bases). The CDR3 spans 15 residues. The ends were cut back, 4 bases at V and 4 bases at J, with 16 bases in the middle. Germline V gene data show CDR1 as SGHTA and CDR2 as FQGNSA. CDR3 sequence reads: CASSSPPGVPETQYF. As DNA, the CDR3 is TGTGCCAGCAGCTCGCCCCCAGGGGTCCCAGAGACCCAGTACTTC.